A single sample is the source of the 30 T cell receptor beta chains below, sequenced in a study of blood T cell repertoires in COVID-19 (TCRdb year 2020). Preparation of the library involved the immunoSEQ multiplex PCR assay. Entries here come from immuneACCESS through TCRdb and include only in-frame sequences with V and J called. Some clones fail to appear in such tables; in the studies checked, an unresolved V gene covers under half of the shortfall, and the cause of the remainder is unknown. The table for this sample lists 200,000 to 250,000 clones; 84% of them were counted only once. The biggest ten clones account for around 1.8% of the sample. Sequencing was carried out using PBMCs or T cells enriched from blood (not recorded which). The receptors originated from a man in his sixties who had recovered from COVID-19.

This chain connects TRBV9 to TRBJ1-2; 7 bases are a match to TRBD1. The CDR3 runs 12 residues. The J segment lost 4 bases and the V segment lost 4 bases, leaving 1 base of the junction unmatched. Germline CDR1 is SGDLS and CDR2 is YYNGEE. CDR3 amino acids: CASSQGGYGYTF. For the CDR3, the DNA is TGTGCCAGCAGCCAGGGGGGCTATGGCTACACCTTC.

The CDR3: CASSSHPQLAGEETQYF. The CDR3 coding sequence is TGCGCCAGCAGCTCTCACCCACAGCTAGCGGGGGAAGAGACCCAGTACTTC. This rearrangement joins TRBV5-1 to TRBJ2-5, with 10 bases aligning to TRBD2. With 3 bases clipped from V and 3 bases from J, the junction kept 11 bases outside the gene matches. The CDR3 has 17 amino acids. Looked up from germline, CDR1 is SGHRS and CDR2 is YFSETQ.

J is TRBJ2-3 and V is TRBV5-8, with 7 bases aligning to TRBD1. The CDR3 length is 13 residues. The junction had 8 bases not matched to a gene; V was cut back by 4 bases and J by 9 bases. In germline, CDR1 is SGHTS, CDR2 YDEGEE. The CDR3 here is CASSPTGTRTQYF. The DNA of the CDR3 is TGTGCCAGCAGCCCGACAGGGACCAGAACGCAGTATTTT.

The chain has TRBV3-1 (or the pseudogene TRBV3-2) and TRBJ1-4, with D possibly TRBD1 on 6 matching bases. V was cut by 4 bases and J by 5 bases, with 11 bases left in between. The CDR3 totals 14 residues. Germline values: CDR1 LGHDT, CDR2 YNNKEL (reference sequence). CDR3 sequence: CASSPRDTNEKLFF. The CDR3 coding sequence is TGTGCCAGCAGCCCCCGGGACACAAATGAAAAACTGTTTTTT.

The rearrangement uses TRBV7-6 and TRBJ2-3; no clear D. The CDR3 sequence is 14 residues long. V lost 1 base, J lost 1 base, and 6 bases lay in between. CDR1 and CDR2 (germline): SGHVS, FNYEAQ. The CDR3 loop reads CASSLELGTDTQYF. The CDR3 DNA reads TGTGCCAGCAGCTTAGAGCTAGGCACAGATACGCAGTATTTT.

The chain joins TRBV4-2 to TRBJ1-4; TRBD1 matches 7 bases. The CDR3 spans 15 residues. The V gene end was trimmed by 0 bases and the J gene end by 7 bases; junction bases not matched to a gene: 5. Germline lookup yields CDR1 LGHNA and CDR2 YNFKEQ. The CDR3: CASSQDGDRAEKLFF. CDR3 DNA sequence: TGTGCCAGCAGCCAAGATGGCGACAGGGCTGAAAAACTGTTTTTT.

This clone was recorded once. This chain connects TRBV7-9 to TRBJ2-3, with 12 bases aligning to TRBD2. Germline V gene sequence: CDR1 SEHNR, CDR2 FQNEAQ (reference sequence). This CDR3 is 16 amino acids long. The J segment lost 6 bases and the V segment lost 1 base, leaving 5 bases of the junction unmatched. The CDR3 nucleotides read TGTGCCAGCAGCTTAGTACTAGCGGGGGGCATGGATACGCAGTATTTT. This codes for CASSLVLAGGMDTQYF.

Remarks on this clone: Different DNA sequences within this sample yield the same CDR3. The chain uses TRBV6-2 or TRBV6-3 and TRBJ2-7; TRBD1 matches 8 bases. The CDR3 extends over 13 amino acids. With 2 bases clipped from V and 4 bases from J, the junction kept 1 base outside the gene matches. From germline, CDR1 is MNHEY and CDR2 SVGEGT. This chain's CDR3 is CASSYDRGYEQYF. The CDR3 DNA follows: TGTGCCAGCAGTTACGACAGGGGTTACGAGCAGTACTTC.

This sequence joins TRBV6-2 or TRBV6-3 and TRBJ2-1, with TRBD1 matching 7 bases. This CDR3 has 15 amino acids. Germline-derived CDR1 and CDR2 are MNHEY and SVGEGT. J lost 3 bases, V lost 1 base, and 3 bases had no gene match. CDR3 in amino acids: CASSYWTGDYNEQFF. Here the CDR3 DNA reads TGTGCCAGCAGTTACTGGACAGGCGACTACAATGAGCAGTTCTTC.

The rearrangement uses TRBV7-9 and TRBJ2-7; 8 positions match TRBD1. J lost 4 bases, V lost 8 bases, and 25 bases had no gene match. CDR1 SEHNR and CDR2 FQNEAQ come from the germline V gene (reference sequence). The CDR3 is 19 amino acids. The chain's CDR3 is CASGSDPGTGWGSLYEQYF. The DNA of the CDR3 is TGTGCCAGCGGCTCAGATCCCGGGACAGGTTGGGGAAGCCTATACGAGCAGTACTTC.

The gene calls are TRBV4-2 and TRBJ1-2; no clear D. Trimming pared 4 bases from V and 8 bases from J, leaving 14 bases between. CDR3 length equals 13 residues. Germline-derived CDR1 and CDR2 are LGHNA and YNFKEQ. The CDR3 coding sequence is TGTGCCAGCAGCCTAGACTCGGGTGAGGGCTACACCTTC. The encoded protein is CASSLDSGEGYTF.

The rearrangement joins TRBV15 to TRBJ2-5; 8 nucleotides match TRBD1. The J segment lost 2 bases and the V segment lost 4 bases, leaving 6 bases of the junction unmatched. The length of the CDR3 is 15 residues. Germline V CDR1 and CDR2: LNHNV, YYDKDF (reference sequence). CDR3 amino acids: CATSNTGTGQETQYF. The CDR3, as DNA: TGTGCCACCAGCAATACCGGGACAGGACAAGAGACCCAGTACTTC.

This sequence joins TRBV6-4 and TRBJ2-2, with D possibly matching TRBD2 (5 bases). The CDR3 length is 15 residues. The germline V gene encodes CDR1 MRHNA and CDR2 SNTAGT. Trimming stripped 6 bases from V and 2 bases from J, with 13 bases between. The CDR3 region is CASSPRGANTGELFF. CDR3 bases: TGTGCCAGCAGCCCCCGGGGAGCAAACACCGGGGAGCTGTTTTTT.

The chain combines TRBV6-5 with TRBJ1-2; TRBD1 matches at 8 bases. V lost 6 bases, J lost 7 bases, and 4 bases stayed unmatched. The CDR3 totals 12 residues. Germline CDR1 is MNHEY and CDR2 is SVGAGI. DNA for the CDR3: TGTGCCAGCAGGGGGACAGGCTTTGGCTACACCTTC. It is translated as CASRGTGFGYTF.

V is TRBV5-1 and J is TRBJ1-6, with 7 nucleotides matching TRBD1. Germline CDR1 reads SGHRS; CDR2 reads YFSETQ. With V trimmed by 2 bases and J by 5 bases, 1 base remained unmatched. The CDR3 loop spans 14 amino acids. CDR3 residues: CASSFGQDNSPLHF. CDR3 DNA sequence: TGCGCCAGCAGCTTCGGACAGGATAATTCACCCCTCCACTTT.

This chain links TRBV10-3 with TRBJ1-1, with D unresolved. The germline gives CDR1 ENHRY, CDR2 SYGVKD. V lost 5 bases, J lost 1 base, and 5 bases lay in between. CDR3 length equals 12 residues. CDR3 DNA: TGTGCCATCAGTCTCGGGAACACTGAAGCTTTCTTT. This codes for CAISLGNTEAFF.

The chain recombines TRBV7-8 with TRBJ1-1; unclear D gene. The V end was cut by 1 base, the J end by 0 bases, with 9 bases between. This CDR3 has 15 amino acids. Germline CDR1 SGHVS, CDR2 FQNEAQ. The DNA of the CDR3 is TGTGCCAGCAGCTTAGTTCTATCGATGAACACTGAAGCTTTCTTT. It encodes CASSLVLSMNTEAFF.

The rearrangement joins TRBV5-6 to TRBJ2-3; 9 bases align to TRBD2. This CDR3 region has 16 residues. CDR1 and CDR2 (germline): SGHDT, YYEEEE. The trim removed 6 bases at V and 6 bases at J, leaving 14 bases unmatched. The CDR3 loop is CASTTLAGNRRDTQYF. The CDR3 DNA sequence: TGTGCCAGCACCACCCTAGCGGGGAATAGAAGGGATACGCAGTATTTT. Full variable domain (missing parts from reference TRBV5-6 and TRBJ2-3): DAGVTQSPTHLIKTRGQQVTLRCSPKSGHDTVSWYQQALGQGPQFIFQYYEEEERQRGNFPDRFSGHQFPNYSSELNVNALLLGDSALYLCASTTLAGNRRDTQYFGPGTRLTVL.

The gene calls are TRBV25-1 and TRBJ2-1; D is perhaps TRBD1 (6 bases). V lost 1 base, J lost 6 bases, and 10 bases lay in between. From germline, CDR1 is MGHDK and CDR2 SYGVNS. This CDR3 comprises 14 residues. CDR3 residues: CASSELTGPNEQFF. As DNA, the CDR3 is TGTGCCAGCAGTGAATTAACAGGGCCCAATGAGCAGTTCTTC.

The V and J genes are TRBV5-1 and TRBJ1-1; D is unresolved. The V end was cut by 2 bases, the J end by 1 base, with 9 bases between. The CDR3 is 14 amino acids. Germline loops: CDR1 SGHRS, CDR2 YFSETQ. The CDR3 nucleotides are TGCGCCAGCAGCTTTCACCCGGGGAACACTGAAGCTTTCTTT. It yields the protein CASSFHPGNTEAFF.

The CDR3 is CASTPGPQSSYNEQFF. Here the CDR3 DNA reads TGTGCCAGCACCCCAGGTCCCCAGAGCTCCTACAATGAGCAGTTCTTC. The gene calls are TRBV7-2 and TRBJ2-1; D not resolved. The CDR3 totals 16 residues. V was trimmed by 7 bases and J by 0 bases, leaving 16 bases between them. Germline V lookup: CDR1 SGHTA, CDR2 FQGNSA.

This chain connects TRBV6-2 or TRBV6-3 to TRBJ2-5, with 7 bases fitting TRBD2. The CDR3 has 15 amino acids. Per the germline V gene, CDR1 is MNHEY and CDR2 is SVGEGT. Trimming took 2 bases from V and 7 from J; bases not matched to a gene: 10. The CDR3 loop reads CASSYGGDGRGTQYF. Written as DNA, the CDR3 is TGTGCCAGCAGTTACGGGGGGGATGGACGAGGGACCCAGTACTTC.

This sequence joins TRBV5-4 and TRBJ1-4; perhaps TRBD1 as D (5 bases). Trimming pared 2 bases from V and 8 bases from J, leaving 10 bases between. CDR3 length: 13 amino acids. Germline CDR1 reads SGHNT; CDR2 reads YYREEE (reference sequence). The CDR3 region is CASSFGGGEKLFF. In DNA form, the CDR3 reads TGTGCCAGCAGCTTCGGGGGTGGGGAAAAACTGTTTTTT.

This chain links TRBV5-6 with TRBJ1-1, with TRBD1 as a possible D gene (5 bases). V lost 4 bases to trimming and J lost 1 base, with 14 bases between them. The CDR3 runs to 15 residues. Germline CDR1 reads SGHDT; CDR2 reads YYEEEE. CDR3 sequence (DNA): TGTGCCAGCAGCCTGGGGCTGACACGGAACACTGAAGCTTTCTTT. Its translation: CASSLGLTRNTEAFF.

V usage is TRBV7-2 and J usage is TRBJ1-1; D is unclear. CDR1 and CDR2 (germline): SGHTA, FQGNSA. V lost 5 bases and J lost 13, with 14 bases in between. This CDR3 is 11 amino acids long. The CDR3, as DNA: TGTGCCAGCAGCCCATGGCCCCAAGTTTTCTTT. This gives the protein CASSPWPQVFF. Variable domain in full (rest from reference TRBV7-2 and TRBJ1-1): GAGVSQSPSNKVTEKGKDVELRCDPISGHTALYWYRQSLGQGLEFLIYFQGNSAPDKSGLPSDRFSAERTGGSVSTLTIQRTQQEDSAVYLCASSPWPQVFFGQGTRLTVV.

The rearrangement uses TRBV7-2 and TRBJ1-4, with TRBD1 identical over 11 bases. The junction had 7 bases not matched to a gene; V was cut back by 6 bases and J by 10 bases. The V gene's germline CDR1 is SGHTA and CDR2 FQGNSA. The CDR3 sequence is 14 residues long. CDR3 coding DNA: TGTGCCAGCAGTATTACGGGACAGGGGGGAAAACTGTTTTTT. As protein: CASSITGQGGKLFF.

The rearrangement links TRBV20-1 to TRBJ1-4, with unresolved D. Between the trimmed V and J ends, which lost 3 bases and 0 bases, there was a span of 11 bases. The CDR3 is 15 residues long. Germline V CDR1 and CDR2: DFQATT, SNEGSKA (reference sequence). CDR3: CSASLGRTTNEKLFF. In nucleotides, the CDR3 is TGCAGTGCTAGTCTGGGGAGAACAACTAATGAAAAACTGTTTTTT.

The chain couples TRBV29-1 to TRBJ1-1; 7 bases line up with TRBD1. Germline CDR1 is SQVTM and CDR2 is ANQGSEA. The CDR3 spans 13 residues. Trimming at V came to 2 bases and at J to 3 bases, leaving 3 bases not matched to a gene. The CDR3 sequence is CSVEKTGYTEAFF. The CDR3 DNA reads as TGCAGCGTTGAAAAGACAGGGTACACTGAAGCTTTCTTT.

The chain carries TRBV5-1 and TRBJ1-2; 7 bases fit TRBD1. Germline values: CDR1 SGHRS, CDR2 YFSETQ. With 4 bases clipped from V and 3 bases from J, the junction kept 3 bases outside the gene matches. The CDR3 has 13 residues. The CDR3 loop is CASSTGTDYGYTF. The CDR3 region has the DNA TGCGCCAGCAGCACCGGGACAGACTATGGCTACACCTTC.

The rearrangement joins TRBV7-8 to TRBJ1-6, with 9 bases lining up with TRBD1. Germline values: CDR1 SGHVS, CDR2 FQNEAQ. This CDR3 is built from 15 residues. Germline trimming cut 4 bases from V and 7 bases from J; bases unmatched to any gene: 5. This CDR3 is CASSSTGQGNSPLHF. CDR3 DNA sequence: TGTGCCAGCAGCTCGACCGGACAGGGGAATTCACCCCTCCACTTT.